This note documents a single T cell receptor beta chain sequence. This sample is part of a study of OX40 agonist ivuxolimab in advanced cancers. Looking at the study overall: Past anti-PD-1, anti-PD-L1 or anti-CTLA-4 therapy was accepted, and 35% to 45% had received some.

Assay: immunoSEQ multiplex PCR; the TCRdb copy retains only in-frame clones and omits some. This table has tens of thousands of clones, over 75% appearing once. A history of autoimmune disease or systemic immunosuppression excluded patients. This CDR3 has 14 residues. Per germline, CDR1 MNHEY and CDR2 SMNVEV (reference sequence). V lost 7 bases and J 4 bases, leaving 13 bases between the germline ends. This chain joins TRBV27 and TRBJ2-2, with D perhaps matching TRBD2 (6 bases). The sequences come from CD4+ or CD8+ T cells sorted from blood, collected in a trial of the OX40 agonist ivuxolimab. This sequence was found in an adult with an advanced solid tumor such as melanoma, head and neck, liver or kidney cancer. CDR3 protein: CASTSPEGTGELFF. CDR3 in DNA: TGTGCCAGCACCTCTCCGGAGGGCACCGGGGAGCTGTTTTTT.